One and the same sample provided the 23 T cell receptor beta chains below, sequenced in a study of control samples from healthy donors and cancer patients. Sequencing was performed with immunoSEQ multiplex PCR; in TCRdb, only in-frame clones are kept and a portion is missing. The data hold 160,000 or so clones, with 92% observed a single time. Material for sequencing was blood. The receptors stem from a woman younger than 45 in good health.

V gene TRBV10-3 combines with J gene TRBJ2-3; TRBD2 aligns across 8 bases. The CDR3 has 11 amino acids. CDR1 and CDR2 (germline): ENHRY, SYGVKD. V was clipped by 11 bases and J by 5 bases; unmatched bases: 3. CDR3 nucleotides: TGTGCCCTTCGGGAGGGAGATACGCAGTATTTT. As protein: CALREGDTQYF.

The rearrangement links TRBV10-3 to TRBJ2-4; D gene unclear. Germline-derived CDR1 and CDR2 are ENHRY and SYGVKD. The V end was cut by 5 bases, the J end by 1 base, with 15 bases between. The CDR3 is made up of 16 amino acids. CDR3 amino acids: CAISQRSPVAKNIQYF. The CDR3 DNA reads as TGTGCCATCAGTCAACGGAGCCCAGTCGCCAAAAACATTCAGTACTTC.

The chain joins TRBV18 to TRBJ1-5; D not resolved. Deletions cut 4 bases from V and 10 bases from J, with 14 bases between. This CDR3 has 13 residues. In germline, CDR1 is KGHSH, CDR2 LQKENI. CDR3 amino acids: CASSQGPGIPQHF. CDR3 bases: TGTGCCAGCTCACAAGGGCCGGGAATTCCCCAGCATTTT.

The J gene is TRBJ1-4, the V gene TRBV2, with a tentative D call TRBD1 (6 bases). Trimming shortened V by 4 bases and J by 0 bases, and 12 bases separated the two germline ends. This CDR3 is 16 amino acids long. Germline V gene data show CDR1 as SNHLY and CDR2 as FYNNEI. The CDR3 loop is CASSVGGGATNEKLFF. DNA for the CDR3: TGTGCCAGCAGTGTTGGCGGGGGCGCAACTAATGAAAAACTGTTTTTT.

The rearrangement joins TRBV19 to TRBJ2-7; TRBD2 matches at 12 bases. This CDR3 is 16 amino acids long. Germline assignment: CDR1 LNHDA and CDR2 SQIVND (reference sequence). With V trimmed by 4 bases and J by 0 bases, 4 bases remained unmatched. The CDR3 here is CASSKLAGGLSYEQYF. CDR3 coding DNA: TGTGCCAGTAGTAAACTAGCGGGAGGCCTCTCCTACGAGCAGTACTTC.

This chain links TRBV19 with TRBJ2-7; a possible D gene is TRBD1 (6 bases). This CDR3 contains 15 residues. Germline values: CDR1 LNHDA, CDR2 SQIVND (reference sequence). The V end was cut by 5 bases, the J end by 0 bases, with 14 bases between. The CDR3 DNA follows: TGTGCCAGTAGTGACCCAGGGGAGAGCTCCTACGAGCAGTACTTC. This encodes CASSDPGESSYEQYF.

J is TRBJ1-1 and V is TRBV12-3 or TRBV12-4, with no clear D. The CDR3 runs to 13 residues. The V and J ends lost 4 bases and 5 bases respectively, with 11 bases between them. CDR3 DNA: TGTGCCAGCAGTTCACCCCGAGGAACTGAAGCTTTCTTT. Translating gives CASSSPRGTEAFF.

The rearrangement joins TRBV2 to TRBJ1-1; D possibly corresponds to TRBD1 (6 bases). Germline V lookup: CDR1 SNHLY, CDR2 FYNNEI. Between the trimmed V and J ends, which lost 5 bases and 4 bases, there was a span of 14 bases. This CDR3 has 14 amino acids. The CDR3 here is CASSQTGIGTEAFF. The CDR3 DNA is TGTGCCAGCAGTCAAACAGGGATTGGCACTGAAGCTTTCTTT.

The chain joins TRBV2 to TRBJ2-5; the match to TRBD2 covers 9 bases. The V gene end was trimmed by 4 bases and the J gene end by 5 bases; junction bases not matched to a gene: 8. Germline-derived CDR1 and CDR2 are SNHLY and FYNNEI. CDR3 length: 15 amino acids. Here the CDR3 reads CASSGQAGGRETQYF. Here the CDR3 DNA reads TGTGCCAGCAGTGGTCAAGCGGGAGGACGGGAGACCCAGTACTTC.

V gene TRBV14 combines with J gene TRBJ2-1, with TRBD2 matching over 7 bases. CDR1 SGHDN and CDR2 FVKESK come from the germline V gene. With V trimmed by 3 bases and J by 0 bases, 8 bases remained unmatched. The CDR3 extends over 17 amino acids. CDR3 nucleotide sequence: TGTGCCAGCAGCCATGGGAGCGGGACTGGCTCCTACAATGAGCAGTTCTTC. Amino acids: CASSHGSGTGSYNEQFF. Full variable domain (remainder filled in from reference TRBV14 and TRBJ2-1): EAGVTQFPSHSVIEKGQTVTLRCDPISGHDNLYWYRRVMGKEIKFLLHFVKESKQDESGMPNNRFLAERTGGTYSTLKVQPAELEDSGVYFCASSHGSGTGSYNEQFFGPGTRLTVL.

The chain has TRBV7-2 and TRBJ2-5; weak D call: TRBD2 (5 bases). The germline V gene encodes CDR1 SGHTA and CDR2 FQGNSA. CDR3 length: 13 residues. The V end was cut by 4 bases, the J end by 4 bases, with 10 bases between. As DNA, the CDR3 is TGTGCCAGCAGCTCTTCAGGACTAGAGACCCAGTACTTC. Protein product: CASSSSGLETQYF.

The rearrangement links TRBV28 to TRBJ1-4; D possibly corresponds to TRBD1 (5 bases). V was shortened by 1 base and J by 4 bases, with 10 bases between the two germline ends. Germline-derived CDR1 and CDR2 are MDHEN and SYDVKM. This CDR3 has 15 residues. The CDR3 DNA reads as TGTGCCAGCAGTTTATTAGGGGCGAGTAATGAAAAACTGTTTTTT. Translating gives CASSLLGASNEKLFF.

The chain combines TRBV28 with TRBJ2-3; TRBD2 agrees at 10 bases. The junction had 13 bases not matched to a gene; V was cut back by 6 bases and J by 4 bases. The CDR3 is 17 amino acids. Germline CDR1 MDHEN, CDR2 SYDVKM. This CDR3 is CASSPDYSGRTPDTQYF. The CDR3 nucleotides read TGTGCCAGCAGCCCCGACTATAGCGGGAGGACCCCAGATACGCAGTATTTT.

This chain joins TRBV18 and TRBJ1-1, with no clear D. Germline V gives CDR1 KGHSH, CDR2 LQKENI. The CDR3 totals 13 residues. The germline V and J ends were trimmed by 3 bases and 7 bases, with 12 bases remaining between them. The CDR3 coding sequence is TGTGCCAGCTCACCTCCTATGTACGGTGAAGCTTTCTTT. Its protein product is CASSPPMYGEAFF.

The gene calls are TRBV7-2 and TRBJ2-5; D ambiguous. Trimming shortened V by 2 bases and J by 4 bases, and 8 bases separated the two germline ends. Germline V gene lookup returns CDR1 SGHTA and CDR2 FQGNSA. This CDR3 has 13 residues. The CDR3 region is CASSLLGPETQYF. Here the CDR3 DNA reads TGTGCCAGCAGCTTACTGGGTCCAGAGACCCAGTACTTC.

CDR3 sequence reads: CASSLLRDYYNEQFF. In DNA form, the CDR3 reads TGTGCCAGCAGCCTCCTCCGGGACTACTACAATGAGCAGTTCTTC. This sequence joins TRBV7-9 and TRBJ2-1; 7 nucleotides agree with TRBD2. This CDR3 has 15 residues. The trim removed 5 bases at V and 3 bases at J, leaving 7 bases unmatched. CDR1 is SEHNR and CDR2 is FQNEAQ in the germline V gene (reference sequence). Variable domain in full (rest from reference TRBV7-9 and TRBJ2-1): DTGVSQNPRHKITKRGQNVTFRCDPISEHNRLYWYRQTLGQGPEFLTYFQNEAQLEKSRLLSDRFSAERPKGSFSTLEIQRTEQGDSAMYLCASSLLRDYYNEQFFGPGTRLTVL.

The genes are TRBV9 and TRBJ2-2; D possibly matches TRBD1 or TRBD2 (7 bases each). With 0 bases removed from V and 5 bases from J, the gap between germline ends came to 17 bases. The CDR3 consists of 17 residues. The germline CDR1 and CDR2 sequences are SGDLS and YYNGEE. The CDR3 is CASSVGGGDSRTGELFF. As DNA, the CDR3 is TGTGCCAGCAGCGTAGGAGGGGGGGACAGTCGGACCGGGGAGCTGTTTTTT.

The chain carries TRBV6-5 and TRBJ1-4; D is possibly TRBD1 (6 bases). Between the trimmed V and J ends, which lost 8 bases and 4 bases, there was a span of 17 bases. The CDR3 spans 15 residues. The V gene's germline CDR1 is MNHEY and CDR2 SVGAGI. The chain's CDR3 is CASARLTGFNEKLFF. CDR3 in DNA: TGTGCCAGCGCAAGATTGACAGGCTTTAATGAAAAACTGTTTTTT.

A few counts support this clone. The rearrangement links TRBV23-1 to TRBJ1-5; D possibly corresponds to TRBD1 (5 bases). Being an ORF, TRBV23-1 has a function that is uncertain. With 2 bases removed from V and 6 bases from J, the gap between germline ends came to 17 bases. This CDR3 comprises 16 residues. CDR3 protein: CASSQQSWGGSQPQHF. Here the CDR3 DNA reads TGCGCCAGCAGTCAACAATCCTGGGGGGGGAGTCAGCCCCAGCATTTT.

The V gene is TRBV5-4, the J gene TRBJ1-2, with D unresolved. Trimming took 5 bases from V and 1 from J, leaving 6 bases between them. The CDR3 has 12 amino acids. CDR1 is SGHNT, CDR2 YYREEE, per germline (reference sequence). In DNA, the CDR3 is TGTGCCAGCAGGCAGGATAACTATGGCTACACCTTC. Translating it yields CASRQDNYGYTF.

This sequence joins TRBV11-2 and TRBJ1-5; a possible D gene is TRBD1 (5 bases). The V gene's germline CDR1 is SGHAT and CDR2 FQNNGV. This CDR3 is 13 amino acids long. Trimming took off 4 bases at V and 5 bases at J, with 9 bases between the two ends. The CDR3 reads CASSSQQDQPQHF. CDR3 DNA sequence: TGTGCCAGCAGCTCGCAACAGGATCAGCCCCAGCATTTT.

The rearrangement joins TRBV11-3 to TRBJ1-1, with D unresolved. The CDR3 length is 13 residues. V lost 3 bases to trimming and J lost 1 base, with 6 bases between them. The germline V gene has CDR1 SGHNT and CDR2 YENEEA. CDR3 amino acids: CASSFAENTEAFF. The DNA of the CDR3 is TGTGCCAGCAGCTTCGCAGAGAACACTGAAGCTTTCTTT.

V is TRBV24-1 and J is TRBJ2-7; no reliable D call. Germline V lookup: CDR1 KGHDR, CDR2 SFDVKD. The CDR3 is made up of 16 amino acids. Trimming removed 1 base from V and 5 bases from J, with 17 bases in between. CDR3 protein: CATSDFKRSPPNEQYF. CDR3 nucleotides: TGTGCCACCAGTGATTTCAAACGGTCCCCTCCTAACGAGCAGTACTTC.